A single sample is the source of the 24 T cell receptor beta chains below, sequenced in a study of T cell responses to AZD1222 COVID-19 vaccine. Produced via immunoSEQ multiplex PCR; TCRdb's table is partial and in-frame only. The sample has 150,000 or so clones, roughly nine tenths seen once. The sequencing used peripheral blood, collected on day 0 of AZD1222 vaccination. The receptors come from an adult in good health.

V and J are TRBV5-4 and TRBJ1-6, with a tentative D call TRBD1 (5 bases). CDR1 SGHNT and CDR2 YYREEE come from the germline V gene (reference sequence). The CDR3 sequence is 16 residues long. V shed 7 bases and J shed 6 bases, with 20 bases lying between them. The CDR3 loop reads CASSQTGGRVNSPLHF. CDR3 in DNA: TGTGCCAGCTCCCAAACGGGGGGGAGAGTTAATTCACCCCTCCACTTT.

This chain joins TRBV7-2 and TRBJ1-1; no reliable D call. The CDR3 contains 15 residues. V dropped 1 base and J dropped 1 base, with 10 bases sitting between them. Germline V gives CDR1 SGHTA, CDR2 FQGNSA. The chain's CDR3 is CASSLEPDPNTEAFF. CDR3 nucleotides: TGTGCCAGCAGCTTAGAGCCGGACCCGAACACTGAAGCTTTCTTT.

The chain links TRBV5-8 to TRBJ1-5, with 10 bases fitting TRBD1. V lost 4 bases to trimming and J lost 1 base; unmatched junction nucleotides: 8. The CDR3 sequence is 17 residues long. Germline lookup yields CDR1 SGHTS and CDR2 YDEGEE. The CDR3 DNA reads as TGTGCCAGCAGCCCGGGACAGGGGCTGGGAAGCAATCAGCCCCAGCATTTT. This gives the protein CASSPGQGLGSNQPQHF.

The V and J genes are TRBV6-5 and TRBJ2-5; 8 bases are shared with TRBD1. The CDR3 length is 15 residues. Germline CDR1 and CDR2: MNHEY and SVGAGI. With V trimmed by 6 bases and J by 2 bases, 8 bases remained unmatched. CDR3 nucleotides: TGTGCCAGCAGGTTAGGACAGGGTGAACAAGAGACCCAGTACTTC. Residues: CASRLGQGEQETQYF.

The rearrangement joins TRBV5-6 to TRBJ1-4; TRBD1 might be the D (6 bases). Trimming cost V 5 bases and J 0 bases, with 14 bases left between them. CDR3 length: 16 residues. Germline values: CDR1 SGHDT, CDR2 YYEEEE. The CDR3 is CASSPQGGATNEKLFF. The CDR3 DNA is TGTGCCAGCAGTCCACAGGGTGGTGCAACTAATGAAAAACTGTTTTTT.

This chain uses TRBV5-5 with TRBJ2-1, with 9 nucleotides matching TRBD2. J was trimmed by 0 bases and V by 4 bases; bases with no gene match: 14. The CDR3 sequence is 19 residues long. Per germline, CDR1 SGHKS and CDR2 YYEKEE (reference sequence). CDR3 sequence reads: CASSLGAGGLVGSYNEQFF. The DNA of the CDR3 is TGTGCCAGCAGCCTCGGAGCGGGAGGTCTTGTCGGCTCCTACAATGAGCAGTTCTTC.

V gene TRBV14 combines with J gene TRBJ1-5; D perhaps matches TRBD1 (5 bases). The germline V gene encodes CDR1 SGHDN and CDR2 FVKESK. The V end lost 4 bases, the J end lost 3 bases, and 10 bases lay between the germline ends. The length of the CDR3 is 14 residues. In DNA form, the CDR3 reads TGTGCCAGCAGCCTGCGGGGGAACAATCAGCCCCAGCATTTT. Translated, it gives CASSLRGNNQPQHF.

V is TRBV29-1 and J is TRBJ2-1; D is ambiguous. V was pared by 4 bases and J by 2 bases, with 6 bases between. Germline V CDR1 and CDR2: SQVTM, ANQGSEA. There are 12 residues in the CDR3. CDR3 nucleotide sequence: TGCAGCGTTGGCCCACCCTACAATGAGCAGTTCTTC. Translated, it gives CSVGPPYNEQFF.

The chain uses TRBV5-6 and TRBJ1-1, with 8 bases fitting TRBD1. There are 16 residues in the CDR3. V shed 4 bases and J 0 bases; nucleotides not matched to a gene: 8. Germline CDR1 and CDR2: SGHDT and YYEEEE. The CDR3 loop is CASSLGQGHMNTEAFF. The CDR3 DNA is TGTGCCAGCAGCCTCGGACAGGGTCACATGAACACTGAAGCTTTCTTT.

The chain couples TRBV19 to TRBJ2-7; D unresolved. The V gene lost 1 base and the J gene lost 3 bases, with 7 bases spanning the gap. CDR1 LNHDA and CDR2 SQIVND come from the germline V gene (reference sequence). The CDR3 is made up of 13 amino acids. CDR3: CASSIARNYEQYF. CDR3 DNA: TGTGCCAGTAGTATAGCTCGAAACTACGAGCAGTACTTC.

The V gene is TRBV6-5, the J gene TRBJ1-2, with D hard to call. Trimming left V 6 bases short and J 4 bases short, with 12 bases between. Germline values: CDR1 MNHEY, CDR2 SVGAGI. This CDR3 region has 13 residues. CDR3: CASSRRILYGYTF. As DNA, the CDR3 is TGTGCCAGCAGCCGCCGGATTCTCTATGGCTACACCTTC.

The chain employs TRBV5-5 and TRBJ1-1; D not resolved. Germline values: CDR1 SGHKS, CDR2 YYEKEE (reference sequence). CDR3 length: 16 amino acids. With 4 bases removed from V and 6 bases from J, the gap between germline ends came to 22 bases. The CDR3 sequence is CASSHRPGGVGAEAFF. DNA for the CDR3: TGTGCCAGCAGCCATAGACCGGGCGGGGTCGGTGCTGAAGCTTTCTTT.

The chain has TRBV5-1 and TRBJ1-6, with D possibly matching TRBD1 (6 bases). This CDR3 contains 16 residues. Looked up from germline, CDR1 is SGHRS and CDR2 is YFSETQ. V was shortened by 0 bases and J by 10 bases, with 17 bases between the two germline ends. The CDR3 bases are TGCGCCAGCAGCTTGGCCATTGGGGGCGTTAAATCACCCCTCCACTTT. It translates to CASSLAIGGVKSPLHF.

The J gene is TRBJ2-7, the V gene TRBV9; 7 bases line up with TRBD2. After removal of 0 bases from V and 4 bases from J, the junction contained 7 bases not matched to a gene. Germline V lookup: CDR1 SGDLS, CDR2 YYNGEE. The CDR3 extends over 15 amino acids. In DNA, the CDR3 is TGTGCCAGCAGCGTAGCGGGAGGATTAGGTTACGAGCAGTACTTC. This encodes CASSVAGGLGYEQYF.

The V call is TRBV29-1, the J call TRBJ1-4; tentative D call: TRBD1 (6 bases). CDR3 length equals 13 residues. V was shortened by 7 bases and J by 2 bases, with 11 bases between the two germline ends. Germline CDR1 and CDR2: SQVTM and ANQGSEA. CDR3 bases: TGCAGCGCCGTGAGGGGGACTAATGAAAAACTGTTTTTT. Encoded protein: CSAVRGTNEKLFF.

The chain is built from TRBV4-3 and TRBJ2-7; 10 nucleotides line up with TRBD2. This CDR3 contains 15 residues. Germline-derived CDR1 and CDR2 are LGHNA and YSLEER. With V trimmed by 0 bases and J by 4 bases, 3 bases remained unmatched. The CDR3 nucleotides read TGCGCCAGCAGCCAAGAAGGTAGCGGGAGGTACGAGCAGTACTTC. Its translation: CASSQEGSGRYEQYF.

Note on this clone: One junction end disagrees with the germline gene, perhaps due to a read error. This chain connects TRBV29-1 to TRBJ1-2; D remains unclear. Germline V gene lookup returns CDR1 SQVTM and CDR2 ANQGSEA. This CDR3 has 12 amino acids. In DNA, the CDR3 is TGCAGCGTTCGGGTTGAGATAAGACCTGAAAGCTTC. Translated, it gives CSVRVEIRPESF.

The J gene is TRBJ2-7, the V gene TRBV7-8; D call uncertain. Germline lookup yields CDR1 SGHVS and CDR2 FQNEAQ. This CDR3 comprises 14 residues. Trimming pared 1 base from V and 2 bases from J, leaving 9 bases between. The DNA of the CDR3 is TGTGCCAGCAGCTTAGGACCCCGTGCCTACGAGCAGTACTTC. This codes for CASSLGPRAYEQYF.

The chain carries TRBV5-1 and TRBJ1-2; 7 bases align to TRBD1. The germline gives CDR1 SGHRS, CDR2 YFSETQ. The CDR3 loop spans 14 amino acids. V was clipped by 0 bases and J by 4 bases; unmatched bases: 3. In nucleotides, the CDR3 is TGCGCCAGCAGCTTGGGGACAGGCCTCTATGGCTACACCTTC. Translation gives CASSLGTGLYGYTF.

The rearrangement uses TRBV27 and TRBJ2-1; D uncertain. Trimming took off 4 bases at V and 0 bases at J, with 16 bases between the two ends. CDR3 length: 17 residues. The germline gives CDR1 MNHEY, CDR2 SMNVEV (reference sequence). The CDR3 reads CASSSALGMSSYNEQFF. DNA of the CDR3: TGTGCCAGCAGTTCCGCTTTAGGGATGAGCTCCTACAATGAGCAGTTCTTC.

V gene TRBV2 combines with J gene TRBJ1-4; unclear D gene. Germline assignment: CDR1 SNHLY and CDR2 FYNNEI. This CDR3 is built from 13 residues. V was shortened by 8 bases and J by 8 bases, with 15 bases between the two germline ends. In DNA form, the CDR3 reads TGTGCCAGCCGGACGGTAATAAGAGAAAAACTGTTTTTT. Amino acid sequence: CASRTVIREKLFF.

The rearrangement uses TRBV4-1 and TRBJ1-2; D is unresolved. The CDR3 runs to 15 residues. Trimming stripped 0 bases from V and 8 bases from J, with 16 bases between. CDR1 and CDR2 from the germline V gene are MGHRA and YSYEKL. The CDR3 sequence is CASSQDRSVALGYTF. DNA for the CDR3: TGCGCCAGCAGCCAAGATCGGTCTGTGGCCCTCGGCTACACCTTC.

The chain carries TRBV2 and TRBJ2-7; a weak D match, TRBD2 (6 bases). Germline values: CDR1 SNHLY, CDR2 FYNNEI. The CDR3 extends over 12 amino acids. Trimming shortened V by 7 bases and J by 5 bases, and 12 bases separated the two germline ends. This CDR3 reads CASTQGTHEQYF. CDR3 coding DNA: TGTGCCAGCACCCAAGGGACTCACGAGCAGTACTTC.

The chain links TRBV5-4 to TRBJ2-6, with a weak D call TRBD2 (7 bases). Germline CDR1 SGHNT, CDR2 YYREEE (reference sequence). The V and J ends lost 0 bases and 4 bases respectively, with 11 bases between them. The CDR3 spans 16 residues. CDR3: CASSLVGGRGANVLTF. In DNA, the CDR3 is TGTGCCAGCAGCTTGGTCGGGGGGCGAGGGGCCAACGTCCTGACTTTC.